This TCR beta chain was sequenced for a study of cytomegalovirus exposure and HLA in healthy donors. Study background: Early release data held 75 million to 90 million unique TCRs from HLA-typed donors.

Germline lookup yields CDR1 SGHVS and CDR2 FQNEAQ. The V end lost 2 bases, the J end lost 13 bases, and 27 bases lay between the germline ends. The CDR3 loop spans 17 amino acids. The study ran its PCR with 60 Vbeta and 13 Jbeta primers. TCRdb keeps only in-frame clones here, not all; method: immunoSEQ multiplex PCR. The sample yields fewer than 250,000 clones, about four fifths seen once. The chain has TRBV7-8 and TRBJ2-1; tentatively, D is TRBD2 (6 bases). The clonotype was recovered from a man younger than 40 in good health and CMV-seronegative. Material: PBMCs. The CDR3 loop reads CASSLPLRMGLLSGQFF. The CDR3 nucleotides read TGTGCCAGCAGCTTACCACTCCGGATGGGACTCCTGTCTGGACAGTTCTTC.